This note documents a single TCR beta chain sequence. Its target is unknown. These data belong to a study of a mutant IDH1 vaccine in newly diagnosed glioma. The CDR3 loop spans 14 amino acids. The germline V and J ends were trimmed by 7 bases and 1 base, with 11 bases remaining between them. Germline V gives CDR1 SEHNR, CDR2 FQNEAQ (reference sequence). Regarding time point: week 23, last vaccination. Each vaccine dose was 300 ug of mutant IDH1 20-mer peptide, with topical imiquimod. TCRdb's copy holds only in-frame clones and misses some; the assay was immunoSEQ multiplex PCR. The sample yields about 60,000 clones, 84% seen once.

The receptor was derived from a man aged 18-30 years with glioma. Sequences were derived from PBMCs, sampled from a glioma patient whose treatment included an IDH1 peptide vaccine. V and J are TRBV7-9 and TRBJ2-1; unclear D gene. The CDR3 here is CASNYVGSYNEQFF. The CDR3 DNA follows: TGTGCCAGCAACTATGTGGGTTCCTACAATGAGCAGTTCTTC.